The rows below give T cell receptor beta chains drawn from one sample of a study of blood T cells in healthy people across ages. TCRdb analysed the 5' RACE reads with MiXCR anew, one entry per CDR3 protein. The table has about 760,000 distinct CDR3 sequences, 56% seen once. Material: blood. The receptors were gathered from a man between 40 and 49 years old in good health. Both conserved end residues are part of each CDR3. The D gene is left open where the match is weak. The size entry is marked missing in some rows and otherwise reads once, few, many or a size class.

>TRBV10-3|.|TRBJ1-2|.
CAISDQGIGNYGYTF
TGTGCCATCAGTGACCAGGGGATCGGTAACTATGGCTACACCTTC
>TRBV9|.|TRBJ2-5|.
CASSVGDTKGKETQYF
TGTGCCAGCAGCGTAGGGGACACCAAAGGGAAAGAGACCCAGTACTTC
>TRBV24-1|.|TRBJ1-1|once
CATSDKGRDTEAFF
TGTGCCACCAGTGATAAGGGTAGGGACACTGAAGCTTTCTTT
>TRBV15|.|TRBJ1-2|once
CATSRDAQNYGYTF
TGTGCCACCAGCAGAGATGCGCAGAACTATGGCTACACCTTC
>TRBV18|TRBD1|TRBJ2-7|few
CASSPMDRFSYEQYF
TGTGCCAGCTCACCGATGGACAGGTTCTCCTACGAGCAGTACTTC
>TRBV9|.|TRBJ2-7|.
CASSERAGADYEQYF
TGTGCCAGCAGCGAAAGGGCAGGGGCGGACTACGAGCAGTACTTC
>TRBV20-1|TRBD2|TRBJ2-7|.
CSASRTSGSFREQYF
TGCAGTGCTAGTCGGACTAGCGGGAGTTTTAGGGAGCAGTACTTC
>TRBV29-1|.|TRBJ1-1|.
CSVDQGNTEAFF
TGCAGCGTTGATCAGGGGAACACTGAAGCTTTCTTT
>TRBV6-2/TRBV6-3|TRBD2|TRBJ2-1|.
CASSPLLGLAGNNEQFF
TGTGCCAGCAGCCCCCTACTGGGGCTAGCGGGAAACAATGAGCAGTTCTTC
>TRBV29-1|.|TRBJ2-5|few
CSVVPEEETQYF
TGCAGCGTTGTCCCAGAGGAAGAGACCCAGTACTTC
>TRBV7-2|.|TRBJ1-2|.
CASSSIGGVRGYTF
TGTGCCAGCAGCTCGATCGGGGGCGTTAGAGGCTACACCTTC
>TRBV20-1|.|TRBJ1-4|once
CSARVAVGKLFF
TGCAGTGCTAGGGTGGCGGTAGGAAAACTGTTTTTT
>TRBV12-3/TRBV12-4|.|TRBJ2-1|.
CASAGMNFHEQFF
TGTGCCAGCGCCGGGATGAACTTCCATGAGCAGTTCTTC
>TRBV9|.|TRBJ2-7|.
CASSVSGQETYEQYF
TGTGCCAGCAGCGTTTCAGGGCAGGAAACCTACGAGCAGTACTTC
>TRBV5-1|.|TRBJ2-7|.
CASSLEPVSEQYF
TGCGCCAGCAGCTTGGAGCCCGTTTCCGAGCAGTACTTC
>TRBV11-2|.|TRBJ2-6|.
CASSLVGTGVLTF
TGTGCCAGCAGCTTAGTAGGGACTGGCGTCCTGACTTTC
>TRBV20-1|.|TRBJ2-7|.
CSARDMGRVYEQYF
TGCAGTGCTAGAGATATGGGTAGGGTCTACGAGCAGTACTTC
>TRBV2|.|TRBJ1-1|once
CASSPQGGGRTEAFF
TGTGCCAGCAGTCCTCAGGGTGGGGGGCGGACTGAAGCTTTCTTT
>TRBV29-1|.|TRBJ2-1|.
CSDSFGNEQFF
TGCAGTGACAGTTTCGGCAATGAGCAGTTCTTC
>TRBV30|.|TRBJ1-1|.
CAWSGGTLNTEAFF
TGTGCCTGGAGTGGCGGAACATTGAACACTGAAGCTTTCTTT
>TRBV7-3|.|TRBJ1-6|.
CASSPGLLNSPLHF
TGTGCCAGCAGCCCGGGACTCCTAAATTCACCCCTCCACTTT
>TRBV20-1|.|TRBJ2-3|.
CSAPQVDTQYF
TGCAGTGCCCCCCAGGTGGATACGCAGTATTTT
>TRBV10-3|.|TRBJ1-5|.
CAIALGASNQPQHF
TGTGCCATCGCCCTGGGGGCTAGCAATCAGCCCCAGCATTTT
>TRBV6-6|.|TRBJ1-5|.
CASSYLGEGQPQHF
TGTGCCAGCAGTTACTTGGGGGAGGGACAGCCCCAGCATTTT
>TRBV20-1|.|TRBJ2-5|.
CSVPPGGPGETQYF
TGCAGTGTTCCACCTGGAGGGCCAGGAGAGACCCAGTACTTC
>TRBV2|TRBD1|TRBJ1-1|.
CAGQGKTGTTMNTESFF
TGTGCCGGCCAGGGTAAGACAGGGACTACCATGAACACTGAATCTTTCTTT
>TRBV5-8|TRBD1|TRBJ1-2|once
CASSGDRRRYGYTF
TGTGCCAGCAGCGGGGACAGGCGACGGTATGGCTACACCTTC
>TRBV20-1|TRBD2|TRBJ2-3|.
CSAPRDILAGVRADTQYF
TGCAGTGCACCTAGGGACATTCTAGCGGGAGTACGCGCAGATACGCAGTATTTT